Listed below are T cell receptor beta chains from one sample, sequenced in a study of cytomegalovirus exposure and HLA in healthy donors. The method was immunoSEQ multiplex PCR; TCRdb's version includes in-frame clones alone and lacks a portion of them. The table lists over 75,000 clones, roughly 82% of them singletons. The sequenced sample consisted of PBMCs. Receptor source: a man aged 25 to 40 in good health and CMV-seropositive. Each CDR3 is given with its conserved first and last residue. A D gene is named only where the DNA matches it firmly. Part of the rows lack a size; the others show once, few, many or a class for expanded clones.

D gene: TRBD2; clone size: NA; J gene: TRBJ2-7; V gene: TRBV18; CDR3 DNA: TGTGCCAGCTCACCCGCGGGAGAGTCCTCCGAGCAGTACTTC; CDR3 protein: CASSPAGESSEQYF
D gene: NA; clone size: NA; J gene: TRBJ2-1; V gene: TRBV5-1; CDR3 DNA: TGCGCCAGCAGCTTGGAACAGGGAAAGGTCTACAATGAGCAGTTCTTC; CDR3 protein: CASSLEQGKVYNEQFF
D gene: NA; clone size: few; J gene: TRBJ2-7; V gene: TRBV10-1; CDR3 DNA: TGCGCCAGCAGTGAGTCCGGGGGTTGGCAGTACTTC; CDR3 protein: CASSESGGWQYF
D gene: NA; clone size: NA; J gene: TRBJ1-1; V gene: TRBV28; CDR3 DNA: TGTGCCAGCAGCCAACCCGTTTTATCCGGCACTGAAGCTTTCTTT; CDR3 protein: CASSQPVLSGTEAFF
D gene: TRBD1; clone size: NA; J gene: TRBJ1-5; V gene: TRBV10-1; CDR3 DNA: TGCGCCATGACCGACAGGGAAAACCAGCCCCAGCATTTT; CDR3 protein: CAMTDRENQPQHF
D gene: NA; clone size: NA; J gene: TRBJ1-4; V gene: TRBV29-1; CDR3 DNA: TGCAGCGTTGGGGGGCAGCCTAATGAAAAACTGTTTTTT; CDR3 protein: CSVGGQPNEKLFF
D gene: NA; clone size: NA; J gene: TRBJ2-5; V gene: TRBV6-6; CDR3 DNA: TGTGCCAGCAGTTTCTCGCCGAGTCTCGAGGGAAAGACCCAGTACTTC; CDR3 protein: CASSFSPSLEGKTQYF
D gene: NA; clone size: once; J gene: TRBJ1-2; V gene: TRBV7-2; CDR3 DNA: TGTGCCAGCAGCTTCGAGGGCTACACCTTC; CDR3 protein: CASSFEGYTF
D gene: NA; clone size: many; J gene: TRBJ1-1; V gene: TRBV6-6; CDR3 DNA: TGTGCCAGCAGCCCCTTCTCTGAAGCTTTCTTT; CDR3 protein: CASSPFSEAFF
D gene: NA; clone size: once; J gene: TRBJ2-7; V gene: TRBV5-1; CDR3 DNA: TGCGCCAGCAGCTCGGGACAAGGCTACGAGCAGTACTTC; CDR3 protein: CASSSGQGYEQYF
D gene: NA; clone size: NA; J gene: TRBJ2-7; V gene: TRBV5-4; CDR3 DNA: TGTGCCAGCAGCCGCCCGTCAGGGTCTCCCTACGAGCAGTACTTC; CDR3 protein: CASSRPSGSPYEQYF
D gene: NA; clone size: NA; J gene: TRBJ1-2; V gene: TRBV5-5; CDR3 DNA: TGTGCCAGCAGCCTTTCACGGGAACTGTATATCGGCTACACCTTC; CDR3 protein: CASSLSRELYIGYTF
D gene: TRBD1; clone size: NA; J gene: TRBJ1-1; V gene: TRBV5-8; CDR3 DNA: TGTGCCAGCTACGGACAGGGGTACCCTGAAGCTTTCTTT; CDR3 protein: CASYGQGYPEAFF
D gene: NA; clone size: NA; J gene: TRBJ1-6; V gene: TRBV11-2; CDR3 DNA: TGTGCCAGCAGCTTAGATCCCCGGACAGTCTATAATTCACCCCTCCACTTT; CDR3 protein: CASSLDPRTVYNSPLHF
D gene: NA; clone size: NA; J gene: TRBJ1-5; V gene: TRBV27; CDR3 DNA: TGTGCCAGCGCTCGGGGCAATCAGCCCCAGCATTTT; CDR3 protein: CASARGNQPQHF
D gene: TRBD2; clone size: NA; J gene: TRBJ2-1; V gene: TRBV4-1; CDR3 DNA: TGCGCCAGCAGCCTACTAGCGGGAGGAGGCAATGAGCAGTTCTTC; CDR3 protein: CASSLLAGGGNEQFF
D gene: TRBD1; clone size: NA; J gene: TRBJ2-5; V gene: TRBV11-2; CDR3 DNA: TGTGCCAGCAGCTTAGGTGGGACAGGCAGGGAGACCCAGTACTTC; CDR3 protein: CASSLGGTGRETQYF
D gene: NA; clone size: NA; J gene: TRBJ2-3; V gene: TRBV19; CDR3 DNA: TGTGCCAGTAGTATCCGGGGAGATACGCAGTATTTT; CDR3 protein: CASSIRGDTQYF
D gene: TRBD1; clone size: NA; J gene: TRBJ1-6; V gene: TRBV18; CDR3 DNA: TGTGCCAGCTCACACGGACAGGGTGGTGAACCCCTCCACTTT; CDR3 protein: CASSHGQGGEPLHF
D gene: TRBD2; clone size: NA; J gene: TRBJ2-7; V gene: TRBV7-2; CDR3 DNA: TGTGCCAGCAGCTTAGCGCAACTAGCGGGAGGCGCCTACGAGCAGTACTTC; CDR3 protein: CASSLAQLAGGAYEQYF
D gene: TRBD1; clone size: few; J gene: TRBJ1-1; V gene: TRBV10-2; CDR3 DNA: TGCGCCAGCAGTTCAGGGGGGACTGAAGCTTTCTTT; CDR3 protein: CASSSGGTEAFF
D gene: NA; clone size: NA; J gene: TRBJ1-2; V gene: TRBV7-2; CDR3 DNA: TGTGCCAGCAGCCCAGGGGCGCGGGGCTACACCTTC; CDR3 protein: CASSPGARGYTF
D gene: TRBD1; clone size: NA; J gene: TRBJ2-5; V gene: TRBV6-4; CDR3 DNA: TGTGCCAGCAGTGCGACAGGGGCGAGGGAGACCCAGTACTTC; CDR3 protein: CASSATGARETQYF
D gene: NA; clone size: NA; J gene: TRBJ1-4; V gene: TRBV7-2; CDR3 DNA: TGTGCCAGCAGCTTAGAGGGAGGGGTAACTAATGAAAAACTGTTTTTT; CDR3 protein: CASSLEGGVTNEKLFF
D gene: NA; clone size: NA; J gene: TRBJ2-1; V gene: TRBV5-4; CDR3 DNA: TGTGCCAGCAGCCCGCAGACTAGGGGCTCCTACAATGAGCAGTTCTTC; CDR3 protein: CASSPQTRGSYNEQFF
D gene: TRBD2; clone size: NA; J gene: TRBJ2-1; V gene: TRBV7-9; CDR3 DNA: TGTGCCAGCAGCCAACGGGGGGTAGCGGCGGCGGATGAGCAGTTCTTC; CDR3 protein: CASSQRGVAAADEQFF